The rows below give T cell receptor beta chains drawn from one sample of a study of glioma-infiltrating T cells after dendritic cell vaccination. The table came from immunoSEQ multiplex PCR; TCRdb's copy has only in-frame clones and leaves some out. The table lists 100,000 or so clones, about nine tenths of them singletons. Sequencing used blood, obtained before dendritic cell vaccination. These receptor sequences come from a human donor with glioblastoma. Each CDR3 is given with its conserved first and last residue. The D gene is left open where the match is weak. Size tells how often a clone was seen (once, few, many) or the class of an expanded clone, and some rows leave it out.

TGTGCCAGCAGTACAGGCCCCAGGGAGCAGTTCTTC CASSTGPREQFF TRBJ2-1 TRBV5-4 few NA
TGTGCCAGCAGTCGCCGGGACAGGGGGTCGTACGAGCAGTACTTC CASSRRDRGSYEQYF TRBJ2-7 TRBV6-5 once TRBD1
TGTGCCAGTAGTATGTTGGCTAGCACAAGGGCCCAGTACTTC CASSMLASTRAQYF TRBJ2-5 TRBV19 few NA
TGTGCCAGCAGTGTCGGACAACAAGGCACGCAGTATTTT CASSVGQQGTQYF TRBJ2-3 TRBV7-2 NA NA
TGTGCCAGCAGCTTGGGTGGGACAGGGATCTACGAGCAGTACTTC CASSLGGTGIYEQYF TRBJ2-7 TRBV5-4 once TRBD1
TGTGCCAGCAGCTTCCGGGCAGGGTACCAAGAGACCCAGTACTTC CASSFRAGYQETQYF TRBJ2-5 TRBV28 NA NA
TGTGCCAGCAGCTTGGTTGCGGGAGGGTTCATAGATGAGCAGTTCTTC CASSLVAGGFIDEQFF TRBJ2-1 TRBV5-4 NA TRBD2
TGTGCCAGCAGCTTAAAGACAGGGGACCCATATAATTCACCCCTCCACTTT CASSLKTGDPYNSPLHF TRBJ1-6 TRBV5-6 once TRBD1
TGTGCCAGCAGTGACTACAGGGGTACAGATACGCAGTATTTT CASSDYRGTDTQYF TRBJ2-3 TRBV2 once TRBD1
TGTGCCAGCAGTTTATCAGGACAGGCTTATAGCAATCAGCCCCAGCATTTT CASSLSGQAYSNQPQHF TRBJ1-5 TRBV28 NA TRBD1
TGTGCCAGCAGCTTCGGAGGCCTAGACTATGGCTACACCTTC CASSFGGLDYGYTF TRBJ1-2 TRBV7-2 NA NA
TGCAGCGTTGAGCCGTCGGGAGGAGATACGCAGTATTTT CSVEPSGGDTQYF TRBJ2-3 TRBV29-1 NA TRBD2
TGTGCCAGCAGTTCTCTCACGGGACAGGGCTACACTGAAGCTTTCTTT CASSSLTGQGYTEAFF TRBJ1-1 TRBV6-5 NA TRBD1
TGTGCCAGCAGCTGGGACAGGGCAAGGTACGCAGATACGCAGTATTTT CASSWDRARYADTQYF TRBJ2-3 TRBV5-6 NA TRBD1
TGTGCCAGCAGCAGACTGCCCCAACCCTCCTACGAGCAGTACTTC CASSRLPQPSYEQYF TRBJ2-7 TRBV6-5 NA NA
TGTGCCACCATGGACAGGCCCGAGGAGACCCAGTACTTC CATMDRPEETQYF TRBJ2-5 TRBV7-9 NA TRBD1
TGTGCCAGCCGCCCCCGGGACCCTGGAGGGGAGCAGTACTTC CASRPRDPGGEQYF TRBJ2-7 TRBV6-5 NA NA
TGTGCCTGGAGTGAATGGGGCATCACTGAAGCTTTCTTT CAWSEWGITEAFF TRBJ1-1 TRBV30 NA NA
TGTGCCAGCAGTCCCGGGACAGGGGACTATTATGGCTACACCTTC CASSPGTGDYYGYTF TRBJ1-2 TRBV27 NA TRBD1
TGTGCCAGCAGCGCTTCCCCACAGGGGAATCGATATGGCAATCAGCCCCAGCATTTT CASSASPQGNRYGNQPQHF TRBJ1-5 TRBV5-4 once TRBD1
TGCGCCAGCAGCTGGACTAGCTCCGGGGAGCTGTTTTTT CASSWTSSGELFF TRBJ2-2 TRBV5-1 few TRBD2
TGTGCCAGCAGCGTTAGCGGGGGCCCTCGGGATACGCAGTATTTT CASSVSGGPRDTQYF TRBJ2-3 TRBV7-7 NA TRBD2
TGCAGCGCCGCCTGGACAGCAACTAATGAAAAACTGTTTTTT CSAAWTATNEKLFF TRBJ1-4 TRBV29-1 NA NA
TGTGCCAGCTCACAACCACAGGGGGGTAACACTGAAGCTTTCTTT CASSQPQGGNTEAFF TRBJ1-1 TRBV18 NA TRBD1
TGTGCCAGCAGTACGGGAGCCGGGACAGGGCTTGGGGAGCAGTACTTC CASSTGAGTGLGEQYF TRBJ2-7 TRBV13 NA TRBD1
TGTGCCAGTAGTATCAGACAGGGTACTAACTATGGCTACACCTTC CASSIRQGTNYGYTF TRBJ1-2 TRBV19 NA TRBD1
TGCGCCAGCAGCCAAGCGCAGGGGATGAACACTGAAGCTTTCTTT CASSQAQGMNTEAFF TRBJ1-1 TRBV4-3 NA NA
TGCGCCAGCAGCTTGGCCTCGGGGACAGTTGGAAACACCATATATTTT CASSLASGTVGNTIYF TRBJ1-3 TRBV5-1 few TRBD1
TGTGCCAGCAGTCCGGACAGATATGGCTACACCTTC CASSPDRYGYTF TRBJ1-2 TRBV28 NA NA
TGTGCCAGCAGCCGGGGACAGCCCAGCTCAGATACGCAGTATTTT CASSRGQPSSDTQYF TRBJ2-3 TRBV6-5 once TRBD1
TGTGCCAGCACCCGAGGAGGGACAGCGCCGAACACTGAAGCTTTCTTT CASTRGGTAPNTEAFF TRBJ1-1 TRBV7-2 NA TRBD1
TGTGCCAGCAGCTCGGGGTTCTCTGGAAACACCATATATTTT CASSSGFSGNTIYF TRBJ1-3 TRBV7-2 few NA
TGTGCCAGCAGCACAGGACAGGGCATATGGAACACCGGGGAGCTGTTTTTT CASSTGQGIWNTGELFF TRBJ2-2 TRBV7-3 NA TRBD1
TGTGCCAGCAGGGGACAGGGATATCAGCCCCAGCATTTT CASRGQGYQPQHF TRBJ1-5 TRBV27 NA TRBD1